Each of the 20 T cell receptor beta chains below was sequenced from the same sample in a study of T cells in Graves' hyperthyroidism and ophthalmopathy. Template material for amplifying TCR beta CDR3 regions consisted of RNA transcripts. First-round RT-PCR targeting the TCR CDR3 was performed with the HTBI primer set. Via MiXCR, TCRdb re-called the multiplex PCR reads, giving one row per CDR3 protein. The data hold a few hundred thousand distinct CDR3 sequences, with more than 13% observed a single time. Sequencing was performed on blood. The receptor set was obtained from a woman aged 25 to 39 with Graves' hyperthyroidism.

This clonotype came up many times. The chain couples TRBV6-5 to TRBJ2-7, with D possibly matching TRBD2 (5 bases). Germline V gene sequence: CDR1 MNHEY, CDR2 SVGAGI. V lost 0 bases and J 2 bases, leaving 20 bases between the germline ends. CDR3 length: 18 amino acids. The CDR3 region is CASSYSPHSGRIPYEQYF. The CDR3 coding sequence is TGTGCCAGCAGTTACTCCCCACACTCGGGAAGGATCCCCTACGAGCAGTACTTC.

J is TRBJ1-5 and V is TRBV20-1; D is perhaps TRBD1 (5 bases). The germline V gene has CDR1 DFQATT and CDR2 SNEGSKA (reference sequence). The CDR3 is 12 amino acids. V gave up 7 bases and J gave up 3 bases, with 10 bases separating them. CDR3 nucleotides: TGCAGTGTCCGACAGCTCAATCAGCCCCAGCATTTT. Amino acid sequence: CSVRQLNQPQHF.

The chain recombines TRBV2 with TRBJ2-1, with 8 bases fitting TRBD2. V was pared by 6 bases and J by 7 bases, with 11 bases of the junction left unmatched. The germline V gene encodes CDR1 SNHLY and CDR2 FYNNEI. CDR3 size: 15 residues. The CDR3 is CASRATSGGINEQFF. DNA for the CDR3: TGTGCCAGCAGGGCCACTAGCGGAGGGATTAATGAGCAGTTCTTC.

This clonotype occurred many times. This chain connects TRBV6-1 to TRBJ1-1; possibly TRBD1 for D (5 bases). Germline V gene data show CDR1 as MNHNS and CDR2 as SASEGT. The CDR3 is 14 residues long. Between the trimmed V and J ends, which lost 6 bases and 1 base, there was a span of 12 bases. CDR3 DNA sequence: TGTGCCAGCAGCCGAGGGACCGGGAACACTGAAGCTTTCTTT. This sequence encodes CASSRGTGNTEAFF.

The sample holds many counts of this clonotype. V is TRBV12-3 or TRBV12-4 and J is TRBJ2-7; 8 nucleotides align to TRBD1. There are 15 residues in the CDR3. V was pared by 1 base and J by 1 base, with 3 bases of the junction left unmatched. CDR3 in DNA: TGTGCCAGCAGTTTAGAGGACAGGGTTTCCTACGAGCAGTACTTC. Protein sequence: CASSLEDRVSYEQYF.

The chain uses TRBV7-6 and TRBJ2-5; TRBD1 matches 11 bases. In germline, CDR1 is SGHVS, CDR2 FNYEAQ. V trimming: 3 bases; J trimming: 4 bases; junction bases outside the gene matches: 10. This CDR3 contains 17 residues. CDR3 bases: TGTGCCAGCAGCTTGCTACGGACAGGGGGCGGGGGAGAGACCCAGTACTTC. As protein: CASSLLRTGGGGETQYF.

The CDR3 coding sequence is TGCAGTGCTAGAGCCGCCCTCACTCCGAACATAGCCAAAAACATTCAGTACTTC. As protein: CSARAALTPNIAKNIQYF. The rearrangement links TRBV20-1 to TRBJ2-4; D not certain. Trimming shortened V by 1 base and J by 0 bases, and 19 bases separated the two germline ends. The V gene's germline CDR1 is DFQATT and CDR2 SNEGSKA (reference sequence). CDR3 length equals 18 residues.

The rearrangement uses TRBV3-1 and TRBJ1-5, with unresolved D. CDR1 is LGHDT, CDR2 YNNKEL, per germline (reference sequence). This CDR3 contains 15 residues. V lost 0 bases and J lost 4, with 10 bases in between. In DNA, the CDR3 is TGTGCCAGCAGCCAAGACGGGAATGGTAATCAGCCCCAGCATTTT. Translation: CASSQDGNGNQPQHF.

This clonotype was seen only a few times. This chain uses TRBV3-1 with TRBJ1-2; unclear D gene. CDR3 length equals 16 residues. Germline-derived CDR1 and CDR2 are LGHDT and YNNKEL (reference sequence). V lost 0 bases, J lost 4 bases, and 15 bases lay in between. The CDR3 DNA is TGTGCCAGCAGCCAAGATAAAGTGACATATCTCTATGGCTACACCTTC. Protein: CASSQDKVTYLYGYTF.

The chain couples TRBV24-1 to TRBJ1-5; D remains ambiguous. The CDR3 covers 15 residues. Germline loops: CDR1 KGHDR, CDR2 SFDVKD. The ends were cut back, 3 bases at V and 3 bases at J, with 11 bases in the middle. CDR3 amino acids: CATSDTRDDNQPQHF. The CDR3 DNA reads TGTGCCACCAGTGATACGAGGGATGACAATCAGCCCCAGCATTTT.

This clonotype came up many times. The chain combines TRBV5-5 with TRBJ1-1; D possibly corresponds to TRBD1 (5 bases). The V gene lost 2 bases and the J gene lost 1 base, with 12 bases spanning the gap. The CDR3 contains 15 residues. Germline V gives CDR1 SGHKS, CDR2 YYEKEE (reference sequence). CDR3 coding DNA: TGTGCCAGCAGCTTCACCGGGACGGCGAACACTGAAGCTTTCTTT. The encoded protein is CASSFTGTANTEAFF.

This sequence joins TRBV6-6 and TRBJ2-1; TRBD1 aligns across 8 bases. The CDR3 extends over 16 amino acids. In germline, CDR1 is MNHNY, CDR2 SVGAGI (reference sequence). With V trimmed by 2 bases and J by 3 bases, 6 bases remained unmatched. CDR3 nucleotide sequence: TGTGCCAGCAGTTACCCTACGACAGGGGACTACAATGAGCAGTTCTTC. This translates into CASSYPTTGDYNEQFF.

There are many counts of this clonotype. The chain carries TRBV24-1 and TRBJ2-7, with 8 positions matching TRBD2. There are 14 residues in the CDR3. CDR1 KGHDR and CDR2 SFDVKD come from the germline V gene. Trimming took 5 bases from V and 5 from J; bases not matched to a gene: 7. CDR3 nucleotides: TGTGCCACCAGTGTGAGCGGGAGTCGCCACGAGCAGTACTTC. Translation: CATSVSGSRHEQYF.

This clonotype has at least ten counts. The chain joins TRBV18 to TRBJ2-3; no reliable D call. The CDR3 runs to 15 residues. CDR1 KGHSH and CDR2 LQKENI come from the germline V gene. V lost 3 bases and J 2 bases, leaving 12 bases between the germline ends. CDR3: CASSPIAEVTDTQYF. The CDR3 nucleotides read TGTGCCAGCTCACCCATAGCAGAAGTCACAGATACGCAGTATTTT.

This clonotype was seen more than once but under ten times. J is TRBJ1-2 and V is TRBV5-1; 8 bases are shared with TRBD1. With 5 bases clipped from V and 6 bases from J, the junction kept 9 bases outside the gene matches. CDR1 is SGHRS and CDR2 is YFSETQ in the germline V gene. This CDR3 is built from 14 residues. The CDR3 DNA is TGCGCCAGCAGGGCCGGGACAGGAACTAATGGCTACACCTTC. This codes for CASRAGTGTNGYTF.

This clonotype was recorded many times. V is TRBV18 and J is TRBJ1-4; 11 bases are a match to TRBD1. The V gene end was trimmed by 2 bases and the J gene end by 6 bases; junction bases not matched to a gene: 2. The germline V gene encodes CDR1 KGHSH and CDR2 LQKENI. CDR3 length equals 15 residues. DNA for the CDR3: TGTGCCAGCTCACCAGGGACAGGGGGTGATGAAAAACTGTTTTTT. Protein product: CASSPGTGGDEKLFF.

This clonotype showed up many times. This chain's CDR3 is CASSPGVQGGSKDEQFF. For the CDR3, the DNA is TGTGCCAGCTCACCAGGGGTTCAAGGGGGCTCTAAGGATGAGCAGTTCTTC. The J gene is TRBJ2-1, the V gene TRBV18, with 7 positions matching TRBD1. V trimming: 2 bases; J trimming: 8 bases; junction bases outside the gene matches: 15. Germline values: CDR1 KGHSH, CDR2 LQKENI. The CDR3 totals 17 residues.

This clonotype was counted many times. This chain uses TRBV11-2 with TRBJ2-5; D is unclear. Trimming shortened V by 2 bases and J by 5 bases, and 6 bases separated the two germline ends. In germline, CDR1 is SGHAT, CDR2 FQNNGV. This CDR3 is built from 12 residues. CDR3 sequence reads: CASSLPPETQYF. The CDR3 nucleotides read TGTGCCAGCAGCTTACCCCCGGAGACCCAGTACTTC.

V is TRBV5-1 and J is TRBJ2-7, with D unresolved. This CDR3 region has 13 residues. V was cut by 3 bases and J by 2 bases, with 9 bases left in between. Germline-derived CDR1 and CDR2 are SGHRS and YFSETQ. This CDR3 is CASSSPETYEQYF. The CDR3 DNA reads TGCGCCAGCAGCTCGCCGGAGACCTACGAGCAGTACTTC. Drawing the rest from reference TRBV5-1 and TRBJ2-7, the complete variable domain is KAGVTQTPRYLIKTRGQQVTLSCSPISGHRSVSWYQQTPGQGLQFLFEYFSETQRNKGNFPGRFSGRQFSNSRSEMNVSTLELGDSALYLCASSSPETYEQYFGPGTRLTVT.

CDR3 coding DNA: TGTGCCAGCAGCCAAGCGGACAGGGGTATTTACAATGAGCAGTTCTTC. Translation: CASSQADRGIYNEQFF. The chain combines TRBV4-2 with TRBJ2-1; 9 positions match TRBD1. The junction had 5 bases not matched to a gene; V was cut back by 1 base and J by 4 bases. The length of the CDR3 is 16 residues. The germline gives CDR1 LGHNA, CDR2 YNFKEQ.